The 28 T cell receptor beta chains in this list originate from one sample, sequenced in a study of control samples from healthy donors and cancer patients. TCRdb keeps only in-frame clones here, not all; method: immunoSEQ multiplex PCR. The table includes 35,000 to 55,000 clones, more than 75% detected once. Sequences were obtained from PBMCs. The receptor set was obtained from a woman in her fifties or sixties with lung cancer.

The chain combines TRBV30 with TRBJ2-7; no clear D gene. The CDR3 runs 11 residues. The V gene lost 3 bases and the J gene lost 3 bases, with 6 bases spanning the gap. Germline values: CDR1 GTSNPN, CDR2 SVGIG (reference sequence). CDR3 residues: CAWSQYYEQYF. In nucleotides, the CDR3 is TGTGCCTGGAGCCAGTACTACGAGCAGTACTTC.

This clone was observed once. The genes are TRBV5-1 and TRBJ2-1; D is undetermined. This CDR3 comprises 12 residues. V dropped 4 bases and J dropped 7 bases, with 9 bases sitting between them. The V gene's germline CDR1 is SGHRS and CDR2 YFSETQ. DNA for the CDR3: TGCGCCAGCAGCCTGTCCGGAAATGAGCAGTTCTTC. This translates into CASSLSGNEQFF.

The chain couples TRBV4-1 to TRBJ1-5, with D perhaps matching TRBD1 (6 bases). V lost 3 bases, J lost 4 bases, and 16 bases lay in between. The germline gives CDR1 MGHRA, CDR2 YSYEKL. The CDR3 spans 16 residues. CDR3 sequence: CASSQPGAPRNQPQHF. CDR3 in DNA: TGCGCCAGCAGCCAGCCGGGGGCGCCTAGAAATCAGCCCCAGCATTTT.

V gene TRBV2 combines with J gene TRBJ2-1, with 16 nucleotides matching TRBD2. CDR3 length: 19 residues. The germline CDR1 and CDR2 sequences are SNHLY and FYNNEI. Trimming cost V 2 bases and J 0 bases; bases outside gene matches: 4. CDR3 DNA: TGTGCCAGCAGTGAACCTGGGACTAGCGGGAGGGCCTCCTACAATGAGCAGTTCTTC. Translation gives CASSEPGTSGRASYNEQFF. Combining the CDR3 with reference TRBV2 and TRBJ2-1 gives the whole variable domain EPEVTQTPSHQVTQMGQEVILRCVPISNHLYFYWYRQILGQKVEFLVSFYNNEISEKSEIFDDQFSVERPDGSNFTLKIRSTKLEDSAMYFCASSEPGTSGRASYNEQFFGPGTRLTVL.

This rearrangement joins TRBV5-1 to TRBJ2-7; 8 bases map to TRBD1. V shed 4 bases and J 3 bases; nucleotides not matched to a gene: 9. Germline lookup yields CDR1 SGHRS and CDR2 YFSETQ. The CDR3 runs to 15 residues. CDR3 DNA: TGCGCCAGCAGCCAAAAAACAGGGGGGTTCTACGAGCAGTACTTC. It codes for CASSQKTGGFYEQYF. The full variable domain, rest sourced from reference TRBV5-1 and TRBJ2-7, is KAGVTQTPRYLIKTRGQQVTLSCSPISGHRSVSWYQQTPGQGLQFLFEYFSETQRNKGNFPGRFSGRQFSNSRSEMNVSTLELGDSALYLCASSQKTGGFYEQYFGPGTRLTVT.

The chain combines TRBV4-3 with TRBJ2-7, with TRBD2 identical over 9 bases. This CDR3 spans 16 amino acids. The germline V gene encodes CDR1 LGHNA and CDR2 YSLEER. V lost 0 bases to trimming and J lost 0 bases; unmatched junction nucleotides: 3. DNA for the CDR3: TGCGCCAGCAGCCAAGATCTAGCGGGGCTCTCCTACGAGCAGTACTTC. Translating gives CASSQDLAGLSYEQYF.

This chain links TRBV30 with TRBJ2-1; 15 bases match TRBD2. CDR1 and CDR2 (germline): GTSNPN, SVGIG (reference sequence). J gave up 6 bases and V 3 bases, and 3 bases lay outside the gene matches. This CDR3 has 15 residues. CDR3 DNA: TGTGCCTGGAGCCCGGGACTAGCGGGAGGCAATGAGCAGTTCTTC. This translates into CAWSPGLAGGNEQFF. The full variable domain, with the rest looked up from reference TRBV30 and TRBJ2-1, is SQTIHQWPATLVQPVGSPLSLECTVEGTSNPNLYWYRQAAGRGLQLLFYSVGIGQISSEVPQNLSASRPQDRQFILSSKKLLLSDSGFYLCAWSPGLAGGNEQFFGPGTRLTVL.

The CDR3 DNA follows: TGCGCCAGCAGCTTGGGGACAGGGGTTGGTGAGCAGTTCTTC. Translated: CASSLGTGVGEQFF. J is TRBJ2-1 and V is TRBV5-1; TRBD1 aligns across 9 bases. The CDR3 consists of 14 residues. Trimming at V came to 0 bases and at J to 9 bases, leaving 4 bases not matched to a gene. Germline V gene lookup returns CDR1 SGHRS and CDR2 YFSETQ.

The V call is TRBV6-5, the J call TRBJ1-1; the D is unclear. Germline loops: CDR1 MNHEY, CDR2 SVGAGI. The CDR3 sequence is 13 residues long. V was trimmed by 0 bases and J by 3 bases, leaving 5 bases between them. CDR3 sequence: CASSYSVDTEAFF. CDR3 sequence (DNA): TGTGCCAGCAGTTACTCGGTTGACACTGAAGCTTTCTTT.

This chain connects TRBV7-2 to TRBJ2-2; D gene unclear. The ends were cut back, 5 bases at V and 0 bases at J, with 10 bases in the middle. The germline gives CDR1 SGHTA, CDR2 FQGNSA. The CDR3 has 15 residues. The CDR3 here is CASSPQAANTGELFF. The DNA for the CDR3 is TGTGCCAGCAGCCCCCAGGCTGCGAACACCGGGGAGCTGTTTTTT.

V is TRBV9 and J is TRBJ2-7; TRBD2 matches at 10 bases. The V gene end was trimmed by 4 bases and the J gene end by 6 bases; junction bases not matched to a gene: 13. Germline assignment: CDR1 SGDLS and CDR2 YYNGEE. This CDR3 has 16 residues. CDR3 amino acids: CASSPRGASGSGEQYF. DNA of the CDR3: TGTGCCAGCAGCCCCCGCGGGGCTAGCGGGAGTGGCGAGCAGTACTTC.

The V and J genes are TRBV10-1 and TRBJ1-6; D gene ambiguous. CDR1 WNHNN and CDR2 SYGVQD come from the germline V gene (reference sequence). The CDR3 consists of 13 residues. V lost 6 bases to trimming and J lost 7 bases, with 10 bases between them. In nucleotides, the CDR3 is TGCGCCAGCAGCAAAGACGAAAATTCACCCCTCCACTTT. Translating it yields CASSKDENSPLHF.

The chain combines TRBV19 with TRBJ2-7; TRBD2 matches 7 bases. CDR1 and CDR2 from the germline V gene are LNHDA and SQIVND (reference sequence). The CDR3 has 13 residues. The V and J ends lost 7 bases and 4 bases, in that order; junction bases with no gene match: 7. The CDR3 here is CASKEVGGYEQYF. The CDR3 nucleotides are TGTGCCAGTAAGGAGGTCGGGGGGTACGAGCAGTACTTC.

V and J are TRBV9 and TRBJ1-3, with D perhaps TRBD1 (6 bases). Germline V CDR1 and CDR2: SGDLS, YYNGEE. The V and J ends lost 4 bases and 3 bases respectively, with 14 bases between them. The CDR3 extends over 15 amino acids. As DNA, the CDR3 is TGTGCCAGCAGCCCCCAGGGGTTTTTTGGAAACACCATATATTTT. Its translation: CASSPQGFFGNTIYF.

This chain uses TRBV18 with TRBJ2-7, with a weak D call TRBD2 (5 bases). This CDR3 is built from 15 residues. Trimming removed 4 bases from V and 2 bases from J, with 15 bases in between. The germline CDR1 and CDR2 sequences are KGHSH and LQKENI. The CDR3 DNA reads TGTGCCAGCTCACAGTTATTAGCGTTACCCTACGAGCAGTACTTC. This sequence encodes CASSQLLALPYEQYF. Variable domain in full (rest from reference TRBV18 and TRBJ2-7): NAGVMQNPRHLVRRRGQEARLRCSPMKGHSHVYWYRQLPEEGLKFMVYLQKENIIDESGMPKERFSAEFPKEGPSILRIQQVVRGDSAAYFCASSQLLALPYEQYFGPGTRLTVT.

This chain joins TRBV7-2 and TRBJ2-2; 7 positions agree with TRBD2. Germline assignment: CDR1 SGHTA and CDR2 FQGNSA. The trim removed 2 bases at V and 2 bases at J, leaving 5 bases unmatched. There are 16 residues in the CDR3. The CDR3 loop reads CASSLRERGNTGELFF. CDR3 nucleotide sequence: TGTGCCAGCAGCTTAAGGGAGCGGGGTAACACCGGGGAGCTGTTTTTT.

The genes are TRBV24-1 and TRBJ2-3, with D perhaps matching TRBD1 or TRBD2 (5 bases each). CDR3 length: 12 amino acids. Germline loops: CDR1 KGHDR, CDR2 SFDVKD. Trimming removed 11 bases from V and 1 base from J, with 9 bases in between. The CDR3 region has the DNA TGTGCCATTCGGGACGGCACAGATACGCAGTATTTT. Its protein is CAIRDGTDTQYF.

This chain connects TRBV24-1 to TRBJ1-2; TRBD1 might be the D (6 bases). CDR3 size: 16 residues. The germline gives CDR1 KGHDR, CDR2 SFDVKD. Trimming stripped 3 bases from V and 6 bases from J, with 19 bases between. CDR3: CATSDPHEKGGDGYTF. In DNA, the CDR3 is TGTGCCACCAGTGATCCGCATGAGAAGGGGGGCGATGGCTACACCTTC.

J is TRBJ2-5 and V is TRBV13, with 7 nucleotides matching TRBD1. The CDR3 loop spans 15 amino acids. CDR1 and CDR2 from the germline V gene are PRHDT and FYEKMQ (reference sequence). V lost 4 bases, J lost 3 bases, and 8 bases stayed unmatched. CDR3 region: CASSSYRGSEETQYF. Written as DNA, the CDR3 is TGTGCCAGCAGCTCATACAGGGGTAGTGAAGAGACCCAGTACTTC.

As DNA, the CDR3 is TGCAGCGTTGCCCAGGTCACTGAAGCTTTCTTT. Protein product: CSVAQVTEAFF. The rearrangement joins TRBV29-1 to TRBJ1-1; D is unclear. Germline V CDR1 and CDR2: SQVTM, ANQGSEA. V was pared by 4 bases and J by 4 bases, with 7 bases between. This CDR3 spans 11 amino acids.

Here the CDR3 DNA reads TGCGCCAGCAGCTTGAGCGGCCCCCCCACAGATACGCAGTATTTT. Translation gives CASSLSGPPTDTQYF. The V gene is TRBV5-1, the J gene TRBJ2-3; a weak D match, TRBD2 (5 bases). The CDR3 is 15 amino acids. V was cut by 1 base and J by 2 bases, with 11 bases left in between. Germline-derived CDR1 and CDR2 are SGHRS and YFSETQ.

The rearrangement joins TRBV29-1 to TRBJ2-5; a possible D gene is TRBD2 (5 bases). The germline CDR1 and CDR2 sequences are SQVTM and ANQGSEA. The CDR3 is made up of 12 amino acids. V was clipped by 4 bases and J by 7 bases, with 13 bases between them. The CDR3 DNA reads TGCAGCGTTGCCCGAGGAGGAGGGACCCAGTACTTC. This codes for CSVARGGGTQYF.

For the CDR3, the DNA is TGTGCCAGCAGTCCGGACAGAGCTTACAATCAGCCCCAGCATTTT. Amino acid sequence: CASSPDRAYNQPQHF. The chain combines TRBV2 with TRBJ1-5, with D possibly TRBD1 on 6 matching bases. The CDR3 totals 15 residues. CDR1 is SNHLY and CDR2 is FYNNEI in the germline V gene. With 5 bases removed from V and 3 bases from J, the gap between germline ends came to 14 bases. The full variable domain, its missing parts supplied by reference TRBV2 and TRBJ1-5, is EPEVTQTPSHQVTQMGQEVILRCVPISNHLYFYWYRQILGQKVEFLVSFYNNEISEKSEIFDDQFSVERPDGSNFTLKIRSTKLEDSAMYFCASSPDRAYNQPQHFGDGTRLSIL.

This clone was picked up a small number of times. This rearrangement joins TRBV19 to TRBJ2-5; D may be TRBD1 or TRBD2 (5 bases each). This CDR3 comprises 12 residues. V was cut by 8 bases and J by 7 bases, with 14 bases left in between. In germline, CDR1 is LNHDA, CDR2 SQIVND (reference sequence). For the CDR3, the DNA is TGTGCCAGTTCCGGGGCGGCCGGGACCCAGTACTTC. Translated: CASSGAAGTQYF.

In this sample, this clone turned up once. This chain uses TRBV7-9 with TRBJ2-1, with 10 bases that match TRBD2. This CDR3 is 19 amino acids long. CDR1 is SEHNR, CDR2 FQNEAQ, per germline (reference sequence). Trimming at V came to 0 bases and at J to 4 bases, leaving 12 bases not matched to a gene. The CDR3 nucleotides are TGTGCCAGCAGCTTAGCCCCGGGTATAGCGGGAGGTCGATACAATGAGCAGTTCTTC. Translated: CASSLAPGIAGGRYNEQFF. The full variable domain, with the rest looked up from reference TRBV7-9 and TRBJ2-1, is DTGVSQNPRHKITKRGQNVTFRCDPISEHNRLYWYRQTLGQGPEFLTYFQNEAQLEKSRLLSDRFSAERPKGSFSTLEIQRTEQGDSAMYLCASSLAPGIAGGRYNEQFFGPGTRLTVL.

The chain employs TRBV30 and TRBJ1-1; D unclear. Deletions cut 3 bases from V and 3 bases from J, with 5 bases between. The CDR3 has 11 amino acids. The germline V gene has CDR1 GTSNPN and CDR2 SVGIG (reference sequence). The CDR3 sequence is CAWSVDTEAFF. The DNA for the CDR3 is TGTGCCTGGAGCGTCGACACTGAAGCTTTCTTT. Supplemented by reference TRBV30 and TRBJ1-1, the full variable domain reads SQTIHQWPATLVQPVGSPLSLECTVEGTSNPNLYWYRQAAGRGLQLLFYSVGIGQISSEVPQNLSASRPQDRQFILSSKKLLLSDSGFYLCAWSVDTEAFFGQGTRLTVV.

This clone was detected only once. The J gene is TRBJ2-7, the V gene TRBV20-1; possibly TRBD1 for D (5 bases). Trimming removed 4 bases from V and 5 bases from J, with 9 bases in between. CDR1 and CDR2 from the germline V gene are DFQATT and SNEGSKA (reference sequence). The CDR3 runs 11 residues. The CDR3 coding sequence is TGCAGTGCTATTACAGGCCACGAGCAGTACTTC. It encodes CSAITGHEQYF.

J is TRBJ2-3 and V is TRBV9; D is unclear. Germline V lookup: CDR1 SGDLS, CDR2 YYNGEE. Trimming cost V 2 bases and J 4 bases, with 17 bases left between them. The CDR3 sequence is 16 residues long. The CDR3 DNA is TGTGCCAGCAGCGTGCGCATAGCTGAACCCTCAGATACGCAGTATTTT. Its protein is CASSVRIAEPSDTQYF. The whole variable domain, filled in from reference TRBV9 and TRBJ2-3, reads DSGVTQTPKHLITATGQRVTLRCSPRSGDLSVYWYQQSLDQGLQFLIQYYNGEERAKGNILERFSAQQFPDLHSELNLSSLELGDSALYFCASSVRIAEPSDTQYFGPGTRLTVL.